Listed below are T cell receptor beta chains from one sample, sequenced in a study of CD8 T cells in ankylosing spondylitis. TCRdb independently ran MiXCR on the 5' RACE reads; one entry per CDR3 protein. Among 350,000 or so distinct CDR3 sequences, roughly 14% were seen once, and the ten largest hold approximately 1%. Sample: blood, either unsorted or a sorted T cell fraction (not recorded which). The receptors were sampled from a male donor with ankylosing spondylitis or in good health (not recorded which). CDR3s include the opening cysteine and the closing phenylalanine or tryptophan. Each record gives: J gene, clone size, V gene, D gene, CDR3 DNA, CDR3 protein. A D gene is named only where the DNA matches it firmly. The size field is filled for only some rows; it gives once, few, many or a size class.

>TRBJ1-3|many|TRBV6-2/TRBV6-3|NA
TGTGCCAGCAGTTACACTGGAAACACCATATATTTT
CASSYTGNTIYF
>TRBJ2-5|NA|TRBV20-1|TRBD2
TGCAGTGCTAGGTCCGGGAGGTGGGAGACCCAGTACTTC
CSARSGRWETQYF
>TRBJ1-6|NA|TRBV15|NA
TGTGCCACCAGCAGAGTCAACGGCGGCAACTCACCCCTCCACTTT
CATSRVNGGNSPLHF
>TRBJ2-2|NA|TRBV3-1|TRBD2
TGTGCCAGCAGCCAGCTGAGGGCTAGCGGGAGAAGAGACACCGGGGAGCTGTTTTTT
CASSQLRASGRRDTGELFF
>TRBJ2-3|few|TRBV5-1|NA
TGCGCCAGCAGCACCCAGCCGGTCCCCACAGATACGCAGTATTTT
CASSTQPVPTDTQYF
>TRBJ2-7|many|TRBV12-3/TRBV12-4|NA
TGTGCCAGCAGTTTTCCCCCACCCTACGAGCAGTACTTC
CASSFPPPYEQYF
>TRBJ2-7|NA|TRBV6-1|NA
TGTGCCAGCAGTGACAGGGAGAAAGGCTACGAGCAGTACTTC
CASSDREKGYEQYF
>TRBJ2-7|few|TRBV5-1|NA
TGCGCCAGCAGCTTGGCTCTTTCGGGGAGTTCCTCCTACGAGCAGTACTTC
CASSLALSGSSSYEQYF
>TRBJ2-1|many|TRBV20-1|TRBD2
TGCAGTGCTCAAAGCGGGAGTGGCTACAATGAGCAGTTCTTC
CSAQSGSGYNEQFF
>TRBJ2-7|many|TRBV5-1|NA
TGCGCCAGCAGCTCCCCCTCCTACGAGCAGTACTTC
CASSSPSYEQYF
>TRBJ1-5|few|TRBV5-5|NA
TGTGCCAGCAGCCCGGTCGCGGCGATTGGACAACAGCCCCAGCATTTT
CASSPVAAIGQQPQHF
>TRBJ2-5|NA|TRBV18|TRBD2
TGTGCCAGCTCACCACTAGCGGGAGTGAAGGAGACCCAGTACTTC
CASSPLAGVKETQYF
>TRBJ2-7|NA|TRBV6-1|TRBD2
TGTGCCAGCAGCCGGGGGGGGGGACTAGCGGTTGAGCAGTACTTC
CASSRGGGLAVEQYF
>TRBJ1-1|NA|TRBV5-1|NA
TGCGCCAGCCGACAGGAGGCGAACACTGAAGCTTTCTTT
CASRQEANTEAFF
>TRBJ1-1|many|TRBV4-1|NA
TGCGCCAGCAGCCAAGATGCAGTAGGCGAGAACACTGAAGCTTTCTTT
CASSQDAVGENTEAFF
>TRBJ2-7|many|TRBV12-3/TRBV12-4|TRBD1
TGTGCCAGCAGTTCGCCCGACAGGGTCGCCTACGAGCAGTACTTC
CASSSPDRVAYEQYF
>TRBJ1-2|few|TRBV19|NA
TGTGCCACCCAGGCAGACTGGTTTAACTATGGCTACACCTTC
CATQADWFNYGYTF
>TRBJ2-1|many|TRBV24-1|TRBD1
TGTGCCACCAGTGAGGGACAGTTCAATGAGCAGTTCTTC
CATSEGQFNEQFF